Reported below is one T cell receptor (beta chain). Its antigen has not been determined. Nothing much larger sits one base from this clone, and base qualities are not available. Receptor amplification or capture employed the immunoSEQ multiplex PCR assay. For the multiplex PCR, a mixture combining 60 forward primers for TCR Vbeta segments and 13 reverse primers for TCR Jbeta segments was used. The CDR3 region of rearranged TCR beta genes was amplified from genomic DNA with a multiplex PCR assay. On the Illumina HiSeq System, the amplified TCR beta libraries were sequenced as 87-base-pair reads. Per the original workflow: In a later analysis, some 80 million unique TCR beta chains were counted across the 650 to 750 repertoires, and around 11 million of these chains were shared by at least two donors. Raw reads were error-corrected and collapsed into unique sequences by a nearest-neighbor algorithm in which closely related sequences were merged to remove PCR and sequencing errors. CDR3 sequences were aligned to IMGT reference sequences to assign V, D and J gene segments. Each retained sequence needed at least a six-nucleotide match to both a V gene segment and a J gene segment. A rearrangement was called productive if the CDR3 had no stop codons and remained in frame with V and J, and every other rearrangement was called non-productive. Following IMGT convention, CDR3 was defined as the stretch from the second conserved V-encoded cysteine up to the conserved J-encoded phenylalanine. The earlier analysis of around 640 of the donors excluded sequences that lacked an unambiguous match to a single V gene segment. An earlier analysis of a few hundred of the donors called V segments functional above 56.7% productive rearrangements and segregating when the between-donor standard deviation exceeded 5%. A statistical classification framework was built to diagnose cytomegalovirus status from the catalog of TCR beta chain sequences. In a later analysis, TCR nucleotide sequences were compared against IMGT/GENE-DB human TR gene sequences so that V and J genes could be assigned. The TCRdist pipeline was used in a later analysis to assign CDR3 sequences and most-parsimonious VDJ recombination scenarios. In a later analysis, each TCR beta chain was defined by its CDR3 amino acid sequence together with its V-gene family, and reads without a unique V-gene family were excluded. In a later analysis, 450 to 600 highly shared, low-generation-probability nucleotide sequences were removed to address suspected cross-contamination and a sequencing artifact. In a later analysis, a clonal expansion index for each public chain was calculated from normalized within-repertoire ranks of inferred template counts. A later analysis computed generation probabilities with a VDJ recombination model fitted to out-of-frame rearrangements, and checked the results against IGoR. A later analysis scored TCR-TCR, TCR-HLA and TCR-CMV co-occurrence with hypergeometric tests, applying a repertoire-size bias correction to TCR pairs. In a later analysis, false discovery rates were estimated by permuting HLA or CMV assignments 20 times. In a later analysis, co-occurring TCRs were grouped using DBSCAN, and TCRdist sequence similarity was added for clustering within HLA-allele-positive subsets. Repertoires with fewer than 30,000 or more than 120,000 public chains, plus five repertoires with anomalous nucleotide sharing, were excluded from co-occurrence clustering. As stored in TCRdb, this immuneACCESS dataset retains in-frame rearrangements with V and J assigned. A fraction of the clones does not appear; measured against another copy, unresolved V genes explain less than half of the discrepancy, and the remainder lacks a known reason. That table furnishes V, J and clone size, whereas the DNA furnished D and trimming. This sample gives under 200,000 clones in total; roughly 82% of them show up just once. The ten largest clones capture 0.5% of the sample.

The cohort consisted of some 670 healthy bone marrow donors. All cohort members were sampled while nominally healthy, although unrecorded immune exposures were likely present. The donor was CMV seronegative and was included in the group of 352 seronegative cohort members. A peripheral blood sample was provided by each donor, and peripheral blood mononuclear cells were used for TCR beta sequencing. Genomic DNA extraction from the blood cell samples was performed with the Qiagen DNeasy Blood Extraction Kit. The source of the sample is a study of cytomegalovirus exposure and HLA in healthy donors (dated by TCRdb to about 2017). Describing the broader study: In an earlier analysis of under 750 of the donors, under 300 Gb of sequence data and 90 million to 120 million unique TCR beta sequences from 150 million to 200 million T cells were reported. Roughly 320 gigabases of sequencing data and 75 million to 85 million unique TCR sequences made up an early release that covered approximately 620 HLA-typed donors. The genetic ancestry cluster associated with self-reported Caucasian donors included 80% to 90% of the 398 genotyped donors. The aim of the study was to test whether cataloging public T cell receptors could identify signatures of past pathogen exposure. The study used immunosequencing to profile the T cell repertoires of approximately 690 subjects and linked those repertoires to cytomegalovirus serostatus. Besides the first cohort of around 700 subjects, a separate validation cohort made up of 120 or so different subjects was used. To predict cytomegalovirus infection status, the study combined high-throughput TCR immunosequencing, statistical association of individual TCRs with disease status, and machine learning. A later analysis re-analyzed previously published TCR beta repertoires from 666 donors and added high-resolution HLA genotyping to study TCR occurrence patterns. Rather than using new phenotypic data, the later analysis identified candidate immune exposures from TCR beta sequences and from how often those sequences occurred across donors. An earlier analysis of several hundred of the donors applied high-throughput TCR beta sequencing to assess whether each TCR beta V gene segment acted as functional or pseudogenic. Donor age, sex, ethnicity and CMV serostatus were compiled alongside the repertoire data. In a later genetic analysis, genome-wide SNP genotypes for about three fifths of the 666 donors were used, and that subset was treated as a discovery cohort. Every repertoire in the discovery cohort had been generated on one and the same sequencing platform. HLA typing covered class I and class II loci at four-digit resolution. The number of donors typed differed by locus, with 629-630 for A, B, C, DRB1 and DQB1, around 520 for DQA1, over 600 for DPA1, and approximately 470 for DPB1. About five DR-DQ haplotypes were treated as single units for association and clustering because of strong linkage in the cohort. On average, about 200,000 unique TCR beta nucleotide sequences were sequenced per donor among 350 to 400 genotyped donors of the cohort, with 15% to 20% of those sequences being non-productive.

Here is what the overall study found, with its caveats: In vitro tests confirmed that a few of the cytomegalovirus-associated TCR beta chains recognize cytomegalovirus antigens. The authors suggested that the approach could potentially be generalized to other disease states and immunological phenotypes. In a later analysis, HLA-associated TCR beta chains showed more clonal expansion and lower generation probabilities than non-associated chains that were equally common. In a later analysis, the rate of TCR association differed among HLA loci, with DRB1 alleles having the most associated TCRs and HLA-C alleles having the fewest. Correlated functional status among segregating V segments might be attributable to linkage disequilibrium, but an unknown experimental factor could not be ruled out. The only immune exposure information available for the cohort was CMV serostatus. Because HLA typing was missing for some donors at each locus, association tests included only the typed subset. Assigning TCR associations to individual alleles was difficult when HLA alleles, especially DR and DQ, strongly co-occurred. Some IMGT-functional V segments, including TRBV6-2 and TRBV6-3, could not be distinguished by the 87-base-pair reads and were therefore excluded. In an earlier analysis of some 640 of the donors, most TCR beta V segments were observed in productive rearrangements about 90% or about 30% of the time, broadly matching IMGT annotations. In a later analysis, several top co-occurrence clusters were reported to appear linked to parvovirus B19, influenza, CMV and Epstein-Barr virus. An association between a missense DCLRE1C variant and V-gene and J-gene trimming of TCR beta chains was found in a later genetic analysis and replicated in an independent cohort. A group of highly shared sequence variants was considered likely to be a technical artifact of the sequencing pipeline. A later genetic analysis reported fewer N-insertions in productive TCRs among donors in an Asian-associated ancestry cluster than the approximately 670-donor mean. Only TCR beta chains were sequenced in this cohort, and the absence of alpha or paired-chain data limited detectable features. Most TCR sequences were seen in very few donors, while some public TCRs were found in many individuals. Cytomegalovirus status was reported to be diagnosed by the classifier with high specificity and sensitivity in both the original and validation cohorts. A later analysis associated 17,000 or so TCR beta sequences with specific HLA alleles at a false discovery rate of 0.05. Because counts were too low, 15 to 20 rarely observed V segments, including chromosome 9 orphons, were excluded from the earlier analysis of around 590 of the donors. Presence/absence analyses assumed roughly uniform sequencing depth across donors, an assumption that may not hold. Most CMV-associated TCR beta chains appeared to be HLA-restricted in a later analysis, and the HLA associations seemed to be driven largely by CMV exposure. A total of 150 to 200 TCR beta chains were listed by the study as associated with cytomegalovirus. A further reported finding was that TCR beta sequences accurately predicted the HLA-A and HLA-B alleles for most subjects in the first cohort.

V is cut by 10 bases and J by 7 bases, and the space between the germline ends is 25 bases. The CDR3 runs 15 residues from the cysteine to the phenylalanine. Of the read, only the CDR3 DNA is kept; its 45 bases are in frame from base 1. Based on the germline V gene, the CDR1 and CDR2 sequences are MDHEN and SYDVKM. The chain links TRBV28 with TRBJ1-2; perhaps TRBD1 is the D gene, with 6 bases matching. The sequenced sample consisted of PBMCs. The source of this sequence is a woman in her forties or fifties in good health and CMV-seronegative. CDR3 sequence: CATEQGPSDTAGYTF. The DNA sequence reads TGTGCCACCGAGCAGGGGCCCAGTGATACTGCTGGCTACACCTTC.